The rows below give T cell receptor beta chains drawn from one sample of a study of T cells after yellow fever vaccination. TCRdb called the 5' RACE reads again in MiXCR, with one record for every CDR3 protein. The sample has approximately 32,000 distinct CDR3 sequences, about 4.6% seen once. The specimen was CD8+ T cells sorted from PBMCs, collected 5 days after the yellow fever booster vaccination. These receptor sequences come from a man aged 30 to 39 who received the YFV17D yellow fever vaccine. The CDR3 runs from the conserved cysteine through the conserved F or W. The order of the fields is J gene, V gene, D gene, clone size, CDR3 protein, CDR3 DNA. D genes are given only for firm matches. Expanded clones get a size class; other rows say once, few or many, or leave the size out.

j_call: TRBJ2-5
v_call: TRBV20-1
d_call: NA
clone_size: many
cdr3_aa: CSARPLNQETQYF
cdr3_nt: TGCAGTGCTAGGCCGCTTAACCAAGAGACCCAGTACTTC

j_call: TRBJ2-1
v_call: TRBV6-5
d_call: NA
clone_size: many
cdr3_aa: CASSYSKLEGYNEQFF
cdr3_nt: TGTGCCAGCAGTTACTCGAAGTTGGAGGGTTACAATGAGCAGTTCTTC

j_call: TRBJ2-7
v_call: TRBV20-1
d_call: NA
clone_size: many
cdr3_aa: CSARDGYEQYF
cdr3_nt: TGCAGTGCTAGAGACGGCTACGAGCAGTACTTC

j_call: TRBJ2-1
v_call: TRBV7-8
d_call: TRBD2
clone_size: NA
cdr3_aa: CASSFPGLANNEQFF
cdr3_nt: TGTGCCAGCAGCTTCCCGGGACTAGCGAACAATGAGCAGTTCTTC

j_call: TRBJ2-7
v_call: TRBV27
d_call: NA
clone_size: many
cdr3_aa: CASSLLSGWYEQYF
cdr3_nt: TGTGCCAGCAGTTTATTGAGCGGGTGGTACGAGCAGTACTTC

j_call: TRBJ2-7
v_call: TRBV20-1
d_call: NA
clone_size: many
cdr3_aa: CSANPSDSYMGEQYF
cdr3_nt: TGCAGTGCTAATCCTTCGGACAGTTATATGGGCGAGCAGTACTTC

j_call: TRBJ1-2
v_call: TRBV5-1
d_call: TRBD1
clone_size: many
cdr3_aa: CASSSLPGQGAYGYTF
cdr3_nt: TGCGCCAGCAGCTCCCTTCCGGGACAGGGGGCCTATGGCTACACCTTC

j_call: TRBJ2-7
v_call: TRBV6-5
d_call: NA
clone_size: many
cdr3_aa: CASTPGTGPYEQYF
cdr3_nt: TGTGCCAGCACCCCGGGTACAGGGCCGTACGAGCAGTACTTC

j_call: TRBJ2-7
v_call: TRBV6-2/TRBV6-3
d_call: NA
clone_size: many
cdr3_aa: CASSETRYEQYF
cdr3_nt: TGTGCCAGCAGCGAAACTCGGTACGAGCAGTACTTC

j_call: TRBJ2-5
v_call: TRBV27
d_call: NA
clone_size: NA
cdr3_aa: CASSGGGQETQYF
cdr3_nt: TGTGCCAGCAGCGGGGGCGGACAAGAGACCCAGTACTTC

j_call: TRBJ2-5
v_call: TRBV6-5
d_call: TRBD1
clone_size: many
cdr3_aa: CASSYSTGARETQYF
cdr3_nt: TGTGCCAGCAGTTACTCGACAGGGGCGAGAGAGACCCAGTACTTC

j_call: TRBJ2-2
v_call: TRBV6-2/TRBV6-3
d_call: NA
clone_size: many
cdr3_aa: CASSSPELTGELFF
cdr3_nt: TGTGCCAGCAGTTCCCCGGAACTCACCGGGGAGCTGTTTTTT

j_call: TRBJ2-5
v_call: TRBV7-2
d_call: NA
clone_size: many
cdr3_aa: CASSLAYTDQETQYF
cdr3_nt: TGTGCCAGCAGCTTAGCGTATACAGACCAAGAGACCCAGTACTTC

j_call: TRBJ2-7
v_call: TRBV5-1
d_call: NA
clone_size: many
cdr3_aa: CASSLASWPSYEQYF
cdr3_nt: TGCGCCAGCAGCTTGGCCTCTTGGCCCTCCTACGAGCAGTACTTC

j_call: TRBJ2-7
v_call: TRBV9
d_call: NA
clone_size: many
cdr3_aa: CASSLGGAGEQYF
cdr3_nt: TGTGCCAGCAGCCTGGGGGGGGCGGGAGAGCAGTACTTC

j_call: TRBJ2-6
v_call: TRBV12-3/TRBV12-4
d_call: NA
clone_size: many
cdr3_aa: CASSFKLLVSGANVLTF
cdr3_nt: TGTGCCAGCAGTTTCAAGCTTTTGGTGTCTGGGGCCAACGTCCTGACTTTC

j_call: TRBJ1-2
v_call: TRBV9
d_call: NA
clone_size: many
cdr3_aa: CASSVVQGNDYTF
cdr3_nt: TGTGCCAGCAGCGTAGTTCAGGGTAACGACTACACCTTC